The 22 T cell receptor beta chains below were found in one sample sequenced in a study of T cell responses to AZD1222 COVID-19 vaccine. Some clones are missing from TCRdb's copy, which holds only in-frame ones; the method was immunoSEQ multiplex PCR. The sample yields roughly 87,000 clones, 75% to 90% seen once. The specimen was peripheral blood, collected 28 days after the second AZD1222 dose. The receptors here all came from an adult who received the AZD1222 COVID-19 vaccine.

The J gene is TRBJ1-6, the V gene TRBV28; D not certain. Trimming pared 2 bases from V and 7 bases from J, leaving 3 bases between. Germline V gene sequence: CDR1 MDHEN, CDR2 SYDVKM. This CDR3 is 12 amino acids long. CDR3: CASSLINSPLHF. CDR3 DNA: TGTGCCAGCAGTTTAATAAATTCACCCCTCCACTTT.

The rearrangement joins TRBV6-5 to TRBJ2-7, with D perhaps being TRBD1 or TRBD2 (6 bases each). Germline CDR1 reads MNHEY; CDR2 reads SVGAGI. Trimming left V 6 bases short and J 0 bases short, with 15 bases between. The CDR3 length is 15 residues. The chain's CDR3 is CASRLTPGASYEQYF. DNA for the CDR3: TGTGCCAGCAGATTGACTCCGGGGGCCTCCTACGAGCAGTACTTC.

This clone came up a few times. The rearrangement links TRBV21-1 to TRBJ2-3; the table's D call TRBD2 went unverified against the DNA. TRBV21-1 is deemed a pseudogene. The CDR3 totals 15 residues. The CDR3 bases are TGTGCCAGCAGCAAAAGACGGGGGGCTCCAGATACGCAGTATTTT. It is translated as CASSKRRGAPDTQYF.

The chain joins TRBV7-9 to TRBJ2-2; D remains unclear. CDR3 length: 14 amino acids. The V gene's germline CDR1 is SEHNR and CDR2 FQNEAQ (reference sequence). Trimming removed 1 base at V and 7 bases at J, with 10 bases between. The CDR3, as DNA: TGTGCCAGCAGCTTAGTCGGCCTGGGCGGGGAGCTGTTTTTT. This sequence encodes CASSLVGLGGELFF.

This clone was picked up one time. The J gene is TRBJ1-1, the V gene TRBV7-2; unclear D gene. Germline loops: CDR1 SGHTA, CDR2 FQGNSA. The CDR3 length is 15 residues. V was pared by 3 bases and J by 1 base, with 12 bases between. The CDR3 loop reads CASSFKGTANTEAFF. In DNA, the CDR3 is TGTGCCAGCAGCTTTAAGGGCACCGCGAACACTGAAGCTTTCTTT.

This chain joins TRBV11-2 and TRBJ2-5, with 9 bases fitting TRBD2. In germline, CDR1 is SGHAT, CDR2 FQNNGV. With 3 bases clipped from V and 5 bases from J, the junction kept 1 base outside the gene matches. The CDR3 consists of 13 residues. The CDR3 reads CASSFAGGETQYF. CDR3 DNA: TGTGCCAGCAGCTTCGCGGGGGGGGAGACCCAGTACTTC.

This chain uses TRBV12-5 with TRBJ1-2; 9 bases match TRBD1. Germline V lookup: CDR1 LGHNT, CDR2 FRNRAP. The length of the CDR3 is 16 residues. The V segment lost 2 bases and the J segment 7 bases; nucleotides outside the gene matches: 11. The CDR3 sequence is CASGLLPGTGYFGYTF. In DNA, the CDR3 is TGTGCTAGTGGTTTGCTACCCGGGACAGGGTATTTTGGCTACACCTTC.

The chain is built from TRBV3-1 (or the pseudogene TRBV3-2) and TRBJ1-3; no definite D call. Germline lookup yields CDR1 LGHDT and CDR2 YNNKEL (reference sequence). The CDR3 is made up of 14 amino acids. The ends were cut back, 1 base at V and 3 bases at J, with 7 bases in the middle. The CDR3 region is CASSQGALGNTIYF. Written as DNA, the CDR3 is TGTGCCAGCAGCCAAGGGGCACTTGGAAACACCATATATTTT.

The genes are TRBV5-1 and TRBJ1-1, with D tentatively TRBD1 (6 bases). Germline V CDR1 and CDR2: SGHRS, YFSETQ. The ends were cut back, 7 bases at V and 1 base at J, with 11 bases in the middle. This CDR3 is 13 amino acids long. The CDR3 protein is CASGGGANTEAFF. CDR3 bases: TGCGCCAGCGGCGGGGGGGCGAACACTGAAGCTTTCTTT.

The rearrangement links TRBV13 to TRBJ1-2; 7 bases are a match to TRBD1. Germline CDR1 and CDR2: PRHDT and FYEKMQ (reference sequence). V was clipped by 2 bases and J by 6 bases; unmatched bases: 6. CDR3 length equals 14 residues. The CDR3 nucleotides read TGTGCCAGCAGCTTAAGGGCAGGGGGGAATGGCTACACCTTC. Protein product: CASSLRAGGNGYTF. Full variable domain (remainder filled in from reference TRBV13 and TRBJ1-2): AAGVIQSPRHLIKEKRETATLKCYPIPRHDTVYWYQQGPGQDPQFLISFYEKMQSDKGSIPDRFSAQQFSDYHSELNMSSLELGDSALYFCASSLRAGGNGYTFGSGTRLTVV.

CDR3 sequence: CASSPFSSDEQFF. The CDR3 coding sequence is TGTGCCAGCAGCCCCTTTTCGTCCGATGAGCAGTTCTTC. The V call is TRBV27, the J call TRBJ2-1, with D unresolved. V lost 6 bases to trimming and J lost 8 bases, with 14 bases between them. Germline V lookup: CDR1 MNHEY, CDR2 SMNVEV (reference sequence). There are 13 residues in the CDR3.

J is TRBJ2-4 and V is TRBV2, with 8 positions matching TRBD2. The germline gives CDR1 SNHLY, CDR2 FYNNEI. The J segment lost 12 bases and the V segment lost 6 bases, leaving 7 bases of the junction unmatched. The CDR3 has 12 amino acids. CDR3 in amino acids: CASSDSAGGQYF. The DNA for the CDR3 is TGTGCCAGCAGCGATTCGGCGGGGGGTCAGTACTTC.

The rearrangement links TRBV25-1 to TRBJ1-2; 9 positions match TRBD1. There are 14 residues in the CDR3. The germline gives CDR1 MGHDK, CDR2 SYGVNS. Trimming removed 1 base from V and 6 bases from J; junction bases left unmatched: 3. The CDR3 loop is CASSEFGQGNGYTF. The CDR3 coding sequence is TGTGCCAGCAGTGAATTTGGACAGGGGAATGGCTACACCTTC.

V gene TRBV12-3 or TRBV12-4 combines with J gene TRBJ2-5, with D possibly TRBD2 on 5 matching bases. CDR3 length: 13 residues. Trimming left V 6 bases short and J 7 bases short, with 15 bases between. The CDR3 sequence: CASRGDGVGTQYF. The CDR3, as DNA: TGTGCCAGCAGGGGAGACGGGGTCGGGACCCAGTACTTC.

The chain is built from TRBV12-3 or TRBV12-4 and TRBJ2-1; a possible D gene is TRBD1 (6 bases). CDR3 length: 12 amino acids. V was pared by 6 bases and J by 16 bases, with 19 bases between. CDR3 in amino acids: CASSLQGPAAFF. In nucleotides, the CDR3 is TGTGCCAGCAGCCTGCAGGGGCCGGCCGCTTTCTTC.

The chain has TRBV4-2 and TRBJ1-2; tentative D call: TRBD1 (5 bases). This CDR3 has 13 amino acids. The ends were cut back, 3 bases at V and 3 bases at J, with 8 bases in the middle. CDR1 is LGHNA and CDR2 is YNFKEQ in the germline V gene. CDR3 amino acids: CASSQGGDYGYTF. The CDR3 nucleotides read TGTGCCAGCAGCCAGGGGGGGGACTATGGCTACACCTTC.

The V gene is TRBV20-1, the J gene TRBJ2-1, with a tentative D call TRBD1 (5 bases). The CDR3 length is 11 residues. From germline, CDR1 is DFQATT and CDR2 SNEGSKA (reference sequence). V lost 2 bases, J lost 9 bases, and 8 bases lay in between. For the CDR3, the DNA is TGCAGTGCTAGAAGGGGCGGTGAGCAGTTCTTC. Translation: CSARRGGEQFF.

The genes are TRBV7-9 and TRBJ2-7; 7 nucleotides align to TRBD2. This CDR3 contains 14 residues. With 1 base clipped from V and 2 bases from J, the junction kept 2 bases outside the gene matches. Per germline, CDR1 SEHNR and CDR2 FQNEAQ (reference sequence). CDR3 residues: CASSLVAGAYEQYF. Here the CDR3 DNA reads TGTGCCAGCAGCTTAGTTGCGGGGGCCTACGAGCAGTACTTC.

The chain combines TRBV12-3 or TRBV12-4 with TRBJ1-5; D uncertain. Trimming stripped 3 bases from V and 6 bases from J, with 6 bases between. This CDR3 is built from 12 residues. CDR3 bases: TGTGCCAGCAGTTTGGGAAGTCAGCCCCAGCATTTT. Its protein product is CASSLGSQPQHF.

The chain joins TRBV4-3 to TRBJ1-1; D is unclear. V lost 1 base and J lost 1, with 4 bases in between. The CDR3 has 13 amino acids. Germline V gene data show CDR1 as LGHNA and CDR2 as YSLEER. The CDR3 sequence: CASSQAQNTEAFF. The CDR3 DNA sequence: TGCGCCAGCAGCCAAGCTCAGAACACTGAAGCTTTCTTT.

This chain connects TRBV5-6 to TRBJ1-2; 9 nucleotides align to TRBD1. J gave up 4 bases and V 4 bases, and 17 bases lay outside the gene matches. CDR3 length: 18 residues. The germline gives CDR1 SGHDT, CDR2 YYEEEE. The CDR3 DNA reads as TGTGCCAGCAGCCGCACAGGGGGCGATTGGGGATTAATCTATGGCTACACCTTC. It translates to CASSRTGGDWGLIYGYTF.

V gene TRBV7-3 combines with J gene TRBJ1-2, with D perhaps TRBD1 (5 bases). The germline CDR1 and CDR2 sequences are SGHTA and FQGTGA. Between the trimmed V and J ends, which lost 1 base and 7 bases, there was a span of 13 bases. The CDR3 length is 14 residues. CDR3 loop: CASSLSRESGGYTF. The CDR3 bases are TGTGCCAGCAGCTTAAGCAGGGAGTCCGGTGGCTACACCTTC.